This TCR beta chain was sequenced during a study of T cell repertoires in cytomegalovirus infection. For the study at large: Selected CMV epitopes included recently identified HLA-C-restricted ones as well as well-studied HLA-B-restricted ones.

Study findings and constraints: Ex vivo responses were dominated by HLA-C-restricted CMV-specific TCR beta clonotypes.

TCRdb reprocessed the reads via MiXCR and lists one record per CDR3 protein. The sample includes just under 500,000 distinct CDR3 sequences, 25% to 35% of them seen just once. CDR3 length: 14 amino acids. The ends were cut back, 2 bases at V and 0 bases at J, with 7 bases in the middle. Turning to this clonotype: Its antigen is unidentified.

The TCR originated in a human donor in good health (CMV status not recorded). Some clones in this sample may be carry-over from other donors' samples. This specimen was cultured PBMCs, taken from culture after CMV antigen stimulation. This sequence joins TRBV12-3 or TRBV12-4 and TRBJ1-2; tentatively, D is TRBD1 (6 bases). CDR3 bases: TGTGCCAGCAGTTTACAGGGGTCTAACTATGGCTACACCTTC. This gives the protein CASSLQGSNYGYTF.